The 12 T cell receptor beta chains below were found in one sample sequenced in a study of CD8 T cells in Susac syndrome. Random hexamers were used to reverse transcribe the RNA input (0.5 to 1 ug). Using its own MiXCR run on the immunoSEQ multiplex PCR reads, TCRdb lists one record per CDR3 protein. The sample includes around 100,000 distinct CDR3 sequences, 95% of them seen just once. Sequenced sample: CD8+ T cells from PBMCs. These receptors originate from a human donor with Susac syndrome.

V gene TRBV14 combines with J gene TRBJ2-1, with TRBD1 matching 9 bases. Germline lookup yields CDR1 SGHDN and CDR2 FVKESK. Trimming at V came to 6 bases and at J to 8 bases, leaving 14 bases not matched to a gene. This CDR3 contains 16 residues. CDR3 sequence reads: CASSPSGTGIFDEQFF. The CDR3 DNA reads TGTGCCAGCAGTCCGTCCGGGACAGGGATTTTCGATGAGCAGTTCTTC.

The chain carries TRBV2 and TRBJ2-5, with TRBD1 matching over 7 bases. The CDR3 length is 15 residues. Germline V CDR1 and CDR2: SNHLY, FYNNEI. The V and J ends lost 3 bases and 1 base, in that order; junction bases with no gene match: 5. In DNA, the CDR3 is TGTGCCAGCAGTGATTTGGGGACAGTCCAAGAGACCCAGTACTTC. Protein product: CASSDLGTVQETQYF.

V and J are TRBV15 and TRBJ2-5; TRBD2 matches 7 bases. J gave up 3 bases and V 5 bases, and 6 bases lay outside the gene matches. Germline-derived CDR1 and CDR2 are LNHNV and YYDKDF (reference sequence). There are 14 residues in the CDR3. This chain's CDR3 is CATSPSGGEETQYF. The CDR3 nucleotides read TGTGCCACCAGCCCATCGGGGGGAGAAGAGACCCAGTACTTC.

The V gene is TRBV28, the J gene TRBJ2-3, with D unresolved. The CDR3 contains 13 residues. Trimming took 6 bases from V and 6 from J, leaving 13 bases between them. Germline V gives CDR1 MDHEN, CDR2 SYDVKM. This CDR3 reads CASSNSSLDTQYF. For the CDR3, the DNA is TGTGCCAGCAGCAACTCTTCTCTGGATACGCAGTATTTT.

The chain joins TRBV6-2 or TRBV6-3 to TRBJ2-5; D is perhaps TRBD2 (5 bases). The CDR3 covers 12 residues. V shed 10 bases and J shed 6 bases, with 15 bases lying between them. Germline V gene data show CDR1 as MNHEY and CDR2 as SVGEGT. The DNA for the CDR3 is TGTGCCACCGCGGGCCCCCTAAAGACCCAGTACTTC. Its protein product is CATAGPLKTQYF.

The chain employs TRBV3-1 and TRBJ1-1; D perhaps matches TRBD1 (5 bases). The germline V gene encodes CDR1 LGHDT and CDR2 YNNKEL (reference sequence). The CDR3 is made up of 14 amino acids. The V and J ends lost 4 bases and 1 base respectively, with 10 bases between them. CDR3: CASSRGQGNTEAFF. CDR3 bases: TGTGCCAGCAGCCGAGGACAAGGGAACACTGAAGCTTTCTTT. Supplemented by reference TRBV3-1 and TRBJ1-1, the full variable domain reads DTAVSQTPKYLVTQMGNDKSIKCEQNLGHDTMYWYKQDSKKFLKIMFSYNNKELIINETVPNRFSPKSPDKAHLNLHINSLELGDSAVYFCASSRGQGNTEAFFGQGTRLTVV.

The chain couples TRBV29-1 to TRBJ1-4; 7 bases map to TRBD1. This CDR3 spans 15 amino acids. V shed 6 bases, J shed 3 bases, and the junction held 10 bases outside the gene matches. Germline loops: CDR1 SQVTM, CDR2 ANQGSEA. The CDR3 spells CSVIDRELANEKLFF. CDR3 nucleotide sequence: TGCAGCGTGATTGACAGGGAATTAGCTAATGAAAAACTGTTTTTT.

The chain joins TRBV3-1 to TRBJ1-2; no clear D. The CDR3 covers 13 residues. With 5 bases removed from V and 3 bases from J, the gap between germline ends came to 10 bases. Germline CDR1 reads LGHDT; CDR2 reads YNNKEL (reference sequence). CDR3 region: CASSDLGDYGYTF. In nucleotides, the CDR3 is TGTGCCAGCAGCGACCTCGGTGACTATGGCTACACCTTC.

CDR3 protein: CASSQERVLPGANVLTF. The CDR3 bases are TGTGCCAGCAGCCAAGAAAGGGTTCTCCCTGGGGCCAACGTCCTGACTTTC. The V gene is TRBV3-1, the J gene TRBJ2-6; D unresolved. The CDR3 spans 17 residues. Germline V gene lookup returns CDR1 LGHDT and CDR2 YNNKEL (reference sequence). The germline V and J ends were trimmed by 0 bases and 2 bases, with 11 bases remaining between them. Full variable domain (outside the CDR3, taken from reference TRBV3-1 and TRBJ2-6): DTAVSQTPKYLVTQMGNDKSIKCEQNLGHDTMYWYKQDSKKFLKIMFSYNNKELIINETVPNRFSPKSPDKAHLNLHINSLELGDSAVYFCASSQERVLPGANVLTFGAGSRLTVL.

This clonotype was detected only once. The V call is TRBV18, the J call TRBJ2-5; the D is unclear. CDR3 size: 13 residues. The V gene's germline CDR1 is KGHSH and CDR2 LQKENI. The V gene lost 8 bases and the J gene lost 1 base, with 11 bases spanning the gap. The CDR3 DNA follows: TGTGCCAGCCACCACGACGGCCAAGAGACCCAGTACTTC. This sequence encodes CASHHDGQETQYF.

The chain employs TRBV29-1 and TRBJ1-1; D might be TRBD1 (5 bases). The V end lost 3 bases, the J end lost 6 bases, and 11 bases lay between the germline ends. CDR3 length: 12 amino acids. Germline CDR1 reads SQVTM; CDR2 reads ANQGSEA. The CDR3 bases are TGCAGCGTTGACTATGTGACAGCTGAAGCTTTCTTT. Translated, it gives CSVDYVTAEAFF.

The chain is built from TRBV5-6 and TRBJ2-7; 9 bases align to TRBD2. This CDR3 has 14 residues. Trimming cost V 6 bases and J 3 bases; bases outside gene matches: 7. Germline V gives CDR1 SGHDT, CDR2 YYEEEE. The DNA for the CDR3 is TGTGCCAGCACGACGACTAGCGGTAACTACGAGCAGTACTTC. Its translation is CASTTTSGNYEQYF.